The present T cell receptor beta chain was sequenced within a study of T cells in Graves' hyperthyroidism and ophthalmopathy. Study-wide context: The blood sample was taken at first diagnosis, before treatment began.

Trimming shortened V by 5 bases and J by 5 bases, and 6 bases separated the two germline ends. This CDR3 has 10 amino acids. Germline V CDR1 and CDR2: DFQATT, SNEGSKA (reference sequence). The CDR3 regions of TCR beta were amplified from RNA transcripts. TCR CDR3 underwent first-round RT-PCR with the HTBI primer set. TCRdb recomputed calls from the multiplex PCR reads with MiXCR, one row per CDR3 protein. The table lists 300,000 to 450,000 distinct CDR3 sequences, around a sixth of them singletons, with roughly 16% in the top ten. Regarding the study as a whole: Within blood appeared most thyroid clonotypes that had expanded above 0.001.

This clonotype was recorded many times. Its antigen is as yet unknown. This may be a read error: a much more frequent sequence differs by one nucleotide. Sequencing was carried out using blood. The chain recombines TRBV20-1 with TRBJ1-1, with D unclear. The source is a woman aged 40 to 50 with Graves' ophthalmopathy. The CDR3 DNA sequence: TGCAGTGCTGCGGTGACTGAAGCTTTCTTT. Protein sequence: CSAAVTEAFF.